The TCR beta chain under discussion was sequenced for a study of T cell responses to AZD1222 COVID-19 vaccine. General study points: Among spike-specific TCRs, nearly half reportedly target unmutated variant regions. Baseline testing showed seropositivity in only a handful of AZD1222 recipients. Donor demographics were predominantly white British with a female majority; clonal diversity may be underestimated.

A word on this clone: Its antigen remains unidentified.

Between the trimmed V and J ends, which lost 3 bases and 5 bases, there was a span of 8 bases. The CDR3 extends over 13 amino acids. Germline CDR1 and CDR2: SGHTA and FQGNSA. Method: immunoSEQ multiplex PCR; TCRdb's copy keeps in-frame clones and lacks some. This sample has 150,000 or so clones; roughly nine tenths occur once, and the top ten carry 5% to 5.5%. The receptor was isolated from an adult in good health. The chain uses TRBV7-2 and TRBJ2-1; D is undetermined. The sequences come from peripheral blood, collected on day 0 of AZD1222 vaccination. The CDR3: CASSFRRDNEQFF. In nucleotides, the CDR3 is TGTGCCAGCAGCTTTCGCCGGGACAATGAGCAGTTCTTC. The full variable domain, rest sourced from reference TRBV7-2 and TRBJ2-1, is GAGVSQSPSNKVTEKGKDVELRCDPISGHTALYWYRQSLGQGLEFLIYFQGNSAPDKSGLPSDRFSAERTGGSVSTLTIQRTQQEDSAVYLCASSFRRDNEQFFGPGTRLTVL.